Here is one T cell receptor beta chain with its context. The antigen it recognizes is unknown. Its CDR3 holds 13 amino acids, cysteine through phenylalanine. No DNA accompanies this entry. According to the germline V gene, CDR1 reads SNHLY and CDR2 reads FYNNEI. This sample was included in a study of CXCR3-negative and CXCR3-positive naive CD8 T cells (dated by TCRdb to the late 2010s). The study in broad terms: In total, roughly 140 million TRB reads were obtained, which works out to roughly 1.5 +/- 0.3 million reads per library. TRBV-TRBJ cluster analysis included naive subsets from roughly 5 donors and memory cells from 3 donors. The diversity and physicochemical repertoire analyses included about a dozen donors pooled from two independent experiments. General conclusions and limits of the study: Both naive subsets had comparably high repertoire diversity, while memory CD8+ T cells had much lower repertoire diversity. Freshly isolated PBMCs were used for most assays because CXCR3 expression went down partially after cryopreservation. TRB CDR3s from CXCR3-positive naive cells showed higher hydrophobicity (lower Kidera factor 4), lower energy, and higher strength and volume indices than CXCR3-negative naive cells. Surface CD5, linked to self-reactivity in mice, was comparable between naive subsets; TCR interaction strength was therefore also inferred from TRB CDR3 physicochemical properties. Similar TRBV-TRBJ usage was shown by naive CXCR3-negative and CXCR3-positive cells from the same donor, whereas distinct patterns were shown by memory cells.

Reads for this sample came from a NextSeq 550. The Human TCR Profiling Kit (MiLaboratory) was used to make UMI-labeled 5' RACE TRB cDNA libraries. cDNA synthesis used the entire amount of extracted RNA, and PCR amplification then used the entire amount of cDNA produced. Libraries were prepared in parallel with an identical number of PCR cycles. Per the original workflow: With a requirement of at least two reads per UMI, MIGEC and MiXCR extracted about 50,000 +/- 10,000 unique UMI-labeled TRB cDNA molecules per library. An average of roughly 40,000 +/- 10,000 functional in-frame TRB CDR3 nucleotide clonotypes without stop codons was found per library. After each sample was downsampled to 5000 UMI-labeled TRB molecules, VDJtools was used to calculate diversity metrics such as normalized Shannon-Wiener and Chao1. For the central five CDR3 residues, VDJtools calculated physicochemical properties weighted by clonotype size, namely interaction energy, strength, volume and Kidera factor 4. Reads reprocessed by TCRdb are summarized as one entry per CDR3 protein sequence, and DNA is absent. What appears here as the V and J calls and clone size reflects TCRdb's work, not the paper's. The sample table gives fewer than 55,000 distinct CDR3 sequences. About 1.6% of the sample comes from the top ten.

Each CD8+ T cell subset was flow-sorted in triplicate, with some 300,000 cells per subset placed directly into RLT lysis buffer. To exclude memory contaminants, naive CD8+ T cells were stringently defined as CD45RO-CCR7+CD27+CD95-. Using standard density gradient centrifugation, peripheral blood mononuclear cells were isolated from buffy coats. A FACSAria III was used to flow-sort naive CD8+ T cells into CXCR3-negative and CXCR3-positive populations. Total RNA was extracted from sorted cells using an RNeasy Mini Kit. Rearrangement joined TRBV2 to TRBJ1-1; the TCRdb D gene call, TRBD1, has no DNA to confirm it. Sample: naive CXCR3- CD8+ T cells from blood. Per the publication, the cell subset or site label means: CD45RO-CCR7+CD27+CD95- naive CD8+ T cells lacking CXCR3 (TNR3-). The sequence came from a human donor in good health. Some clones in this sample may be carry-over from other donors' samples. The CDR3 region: CASRGTERTEAFF.